Below are 21 T cell receptor beta chains sequenced from a single sample in a study of blood T cells in healthy people across ages. Alongside a J-beta primer mix, a sample-barcoded 5' primer served in a second PCR lasting about 7 to 11 cycles. MiXCR was run by TCRdb on the 5' RACE reads, yielding one entry per CDR3 protein. The sample records about 1.8 million distinct CDR3 sequences, about 50% being singletons. Sequenced: blood. The receptors were sampled from a woman aged 40 to 49 in good health.

This clonotype has ten or more counts. J is TRBJ1-5 and V is TRBV20-1; D unclear. V was clipped by 3 bases and J by 0 bases, with 3 bases between them. CDR3 length: 12 amino acids. The germline V gene encodes CDR1 DFQATT and CDR2 SNEGSKA (reference sequence). The CDR3 DNA reads as TGCAGTGCTAGGGTTAGCAATCAGCCCCAGCATTTT. This encodes CSARVSNQPQHF.

The V call is TRBV4-2, the J call TRBJ2-1; 7 nucleotides match TRBD2. With 1 base clipped from V and 4 bases from J, the junction kept 7 bases outside the gene matches. The CDR3 is 16 residues long. CDR1 and CDR2 (germline): LGHNA, YNFKEQ. The CDR3 DNA follows: TGTGCCAGCAGCCAAGGTGGCGGGGGAACGTACAATGAGCAGTTCTTC. Residues: CASSQGGGGTYNEQFF.

The chain has TRBV19 and TRBJ2-1; no clear D gene. The length of the CDR3 is 15 residues. V lost 0 bases and J lost 6, with 12 bases in between. Germline-derived CDR1 and CDR2 are LNHDA and SQIVND (reference sequence). CDR3 coding DNA: TGTGCCAGTAGTATAGATCGATATAAAGGCAATGAGCAGTTCTTC. As protein: CASSIDRYKGNEQFF.

As concerns this clonotype: A read error may explain this, as a much larger clone is one base away. The CDR3 reads CASSLAGWGEIQYF. The CDR3 DNA follows: TGTGCCAGCAGCTTAGCAGGCTGGGGGGAGATCCAGTACTTC. The gene calls are TRBV7-2 and TRBJ2-7; TRBD2 is a possible D gene (6 bases). V lost 0 bases to trimming and J lost 10 bases, with 16 bases between them. Germline assignment: CDR1 SGHTA and CDR2 FQGNSA. The CDR3 has 14 amino acids.

As regards this clonotype: Possible read error: a much larger clone is one base away. V usage is TRBV29-1 and J usage is TRBJ1-1, with 9 bases fitting TRBD1. Germline V gene sequence: CDR1 SQVTM, CDR2 ANQGSEA. The CDR3 is 10 amino acids. V lost 7 bases and J lost 7; bases outside the gene matches: 1. The CDR3 sequence is CSGGQGEAFF. The CDR3 DNA reads as TGCAGCGGGGGACAGGGTGAAGCTTTCTTT.

The J gene is TRBJ2-5, the V gene TRBV27; TRBD2 matches 11 bases. The CDR3 totals 17 residues. Germline CDR1 MNHEY, CDR2 SMNVEV (reference sequence). The V segment lost 5 bases and the J segment 2 bases; nucleotides outside the gene matches: 10. CDR3 protein: CASSHQGTSGSQETQYF. The CDR3 DNA reads TGTGCCAGCAGTCACCAGGGGACTAGCGGATCACAAGAGACCCAGTACTTC.

The chain links TRBV27 to TRBJ2-5; 9 bases line up with TRBD2. The last part of the DNA fits TRBJ2-7 better; the J call may be wrong. This CDR3 contains 14 residues. Germline V gene data show CDR1 as MNHEY and CDR2 as SMNVEV (reference sequence). CDR3 in amino acids: CASSNLAGTHEQYF. DNA of the CDR3: TGTGCCAGCAGTAATCTAGCGGGGACCCACGAGCAGTACTTC.

CDR3 DNA sequence: TGTGCCAGCAGCCCCTCGCGGCAGTACTTC. This sequence encodes CASSPSRQYF. The chain uses TRBV13 and TRBJ2-7; the D is unclear. The CDR3 contains 10 residues. Trimming took 5 bases from V and 9 from J, leaving 8 bases between them. The germline V gene has CDR1 PRHDT and CDR2 FYEKMQ (reference sequence).

This clonotype has a handful of counts. In DNA, the CDR3 is TGTGCCAGCAGCCAAGATCTAGCACCAAGCACAGATACGCAGTATTTT. Translated: CASSQDLAPSTDTQYF. The chain couples TRBV3-1 to TRBJ2-3, with D perhaps matching TRBD2 (5 bases). Germline V lookup: CDR1 LGHDT, CDR2 YNNKEL (reference sequence). The CDR3 spans 16 residues. Trimming pared 0 bases from V and 0 bases from J, leaving 10 bases between.

This chain connects TRBV28 to TRBJ1-2; D call uncertain. This CDR3 contains 14 residues. Germline V gene sequence: CDR1 MDHEN, CDR2 SYDVKM. V was pared by 3 bases and J by 6 bases, with 14 bases between. The CDR3 region has the DNA TGTGCCAGCAGTTTGCCAGCTAGGTCTGATGGCTACACCTTC. Translated, it gives CASSLPARSDGYTF.

V and J are TRBV20-1 and TRBJ2-7; 8 bases map to TRBD2. The CDR3 is 15 residues long. The V and J ends lost 0 bases and 0 bases, in that order; junction bases with no gene match: 4. Germline V gene sequence: CDR1 DFQATT, CDR2 SNEGSKA (reference sequence). CDR3 sequence: CSARELAASSYEQYF. In DNA, the CDR3 is TGCAGTGCTAGAGAACTAGCGGCGAGCTCCTACGAGCAGTACTTC.

The chain joins TRBV11-2 to TRBJ2-5; D is possibly TRBD1 (5 bases). The CDR3 consists of 15 residues. The V gene lost 6 bases and the J gene lost 1 base, with 15 bases spanning the gap. Germline V CDR1 and CDR2: SGHAT, FQNNGV. The CDR3 sequence: CASSPPTGSQETQYF. CDR3 in DNA: TGTGCCAGCAGTCCCCCAACAGGTTCCCAAGAGACCCAGTACTTC.

The gene calls are TRBV7-2 and TRBJ2-7, with TRBD2 identical over 7 bases. Looked up from germline, CDR1 is SGHTA and CDR2 is FQGNSA. The J segment lost 3 bases and the V segment lost 5 bases, leaving 7 bases of the junction unmatched. CDR3 length: 14 residues. The CDR3 DNA follows: TGTGCCAGCAGCCCTGCCGGGGGGTTCTACGAGCAGTACTTC. It is translated as CASSPAGGFYEQYF.

This clonotype appeared once. V and J are TRBV14 and TRBJ2-7; no reliable D call. V shed 4 bases and J shed 6 bases, with 10 bases lying between them. The CDR3 has 12 amino acids. Per the germline V gene, CDR1 is SGHDN and CDR2 is FVKESK. The CDR3 coding sequence is TGTGCCAGCAGCCCGACGTCAGCCGAGCAGTACTTC. Translation: CASSPTSAEQYF.

The chain uses TRBV27 and TRBJ1-1; no clear D gene. V was pared by 2 bases and J by 5 bases, with 15 bases between. The CDR3 is made up of 15 amino acids. CDR1 and CDR2 (germline): MNHEY, SMNVEV (reference sequence). The CDR3 DNA reads TGTGCCAGCAGTTTAATGGGCCACACGAGGACTGAAGCTTTCTTT. This codes for CASSLMGHTRTEAFF.

This clonotype was found a few times. V is TRBV27 and J is TRBJ1-5; possibly TRBD1 for D (6 bases). Germline V gene lookup returns CDR1 MNHEY and CDR2 SMNVEV (reference sequence). The CDR3 is made up of 13 amino acids. Trimming left V 4 bases short and J 7 bases short, with 11 bases between. The CDR3 region is CASSSMTGQPQHF. The CDR3 nucleotides read TGTGCCAGCAGTTCTATGACAGGACAGCCCCAGCATTTT.

This chain uses TRBV7-9 with TRBJ2-4; 9 nucleotides agree with TRBD1. There are 19 residues in the CDR3. CDR1 SEHNR and CDR2 FQNEAQ come from the germline V gene (reference sequence). After removal of 5 bases from V and 1 base from J, the junction contained 15 bases not matched to a gene. CDR3 DNA: TGTGCCAGCAGCCCGTGGACAGGGGATTACCCCTCGGCCAAAAACATTCAGTACTTC. Translation gives CASSPWTGDYPSAKNIQYF.

Note on this clonotype: At one end, the junction sequence differs from germline, possibly due to a read error. This chain links TRBV28 with TRBJ2-1, with 12 bases fitting TRBD2. Germline V CDR1 and CDR2: MDHEN, SYDVKM. The CDR3 spans 20 residues. The CDR3 is CASSLPSVLTSGGFYNEQFF. CDR3 nucleotide sequence: TGTGCTAGCAGTCTTCCTTCAGTCCTAACTAGCGGGGGGTTCTACAATGAGCAGTTCTTC.

The chain couples TRBV28 to TRBJ2-5, with a possible D match to TRBD1 (5 bases). V shed 4 bases and J shed 5 bases, with 20 bases lying between them. Germline V CDR1 and CDR2: MDHEN, SYDVKM. The CDR3 covers 16 residues. The CDR3 here is CASSSQLGPGGETQYF. The CDR3 nucleotides are TGTGCCAGCAGTTCCCAATTGGGGCCAGGTGGGGAGACCCAGTACTTC.

The V gene is TRBV5-1, the J gene TRBJ2-3, with 9 positions matching TRBD1. Germline V gene data show CDR1 as SGHRS and CDR2 as YFSETQ. The CDR3 consists of 16 residues. V shed 0 bases, J shed 2 bases, and the junction held 4 bases outside the gene matches. In DNA, the CDR3 is TGCGCCAGCAGCTTGGACGGGACAGGGTTCACAGATACGCAGTATTTT. It translates to CASSLDGTGFTDTQYF.

The chain carries TRBV20-1 and TRBJ1-2; the match to TRBD1 covers 10 bases. The J segment lost 4 bases and the V segment lost 4 bases, leaving 3 bases of the junction unmatched. The CDR3 is 13 residues long. CDR1 DFQATT and CDR2 SNEGSKA come from the germline V gene (reference sequence). The CDR3 here is CSANGQGGYGYTF. The CDR3 bases are TGCAGTGCTAACGGACAGGGGGGCTATGGCTACACCTTC.